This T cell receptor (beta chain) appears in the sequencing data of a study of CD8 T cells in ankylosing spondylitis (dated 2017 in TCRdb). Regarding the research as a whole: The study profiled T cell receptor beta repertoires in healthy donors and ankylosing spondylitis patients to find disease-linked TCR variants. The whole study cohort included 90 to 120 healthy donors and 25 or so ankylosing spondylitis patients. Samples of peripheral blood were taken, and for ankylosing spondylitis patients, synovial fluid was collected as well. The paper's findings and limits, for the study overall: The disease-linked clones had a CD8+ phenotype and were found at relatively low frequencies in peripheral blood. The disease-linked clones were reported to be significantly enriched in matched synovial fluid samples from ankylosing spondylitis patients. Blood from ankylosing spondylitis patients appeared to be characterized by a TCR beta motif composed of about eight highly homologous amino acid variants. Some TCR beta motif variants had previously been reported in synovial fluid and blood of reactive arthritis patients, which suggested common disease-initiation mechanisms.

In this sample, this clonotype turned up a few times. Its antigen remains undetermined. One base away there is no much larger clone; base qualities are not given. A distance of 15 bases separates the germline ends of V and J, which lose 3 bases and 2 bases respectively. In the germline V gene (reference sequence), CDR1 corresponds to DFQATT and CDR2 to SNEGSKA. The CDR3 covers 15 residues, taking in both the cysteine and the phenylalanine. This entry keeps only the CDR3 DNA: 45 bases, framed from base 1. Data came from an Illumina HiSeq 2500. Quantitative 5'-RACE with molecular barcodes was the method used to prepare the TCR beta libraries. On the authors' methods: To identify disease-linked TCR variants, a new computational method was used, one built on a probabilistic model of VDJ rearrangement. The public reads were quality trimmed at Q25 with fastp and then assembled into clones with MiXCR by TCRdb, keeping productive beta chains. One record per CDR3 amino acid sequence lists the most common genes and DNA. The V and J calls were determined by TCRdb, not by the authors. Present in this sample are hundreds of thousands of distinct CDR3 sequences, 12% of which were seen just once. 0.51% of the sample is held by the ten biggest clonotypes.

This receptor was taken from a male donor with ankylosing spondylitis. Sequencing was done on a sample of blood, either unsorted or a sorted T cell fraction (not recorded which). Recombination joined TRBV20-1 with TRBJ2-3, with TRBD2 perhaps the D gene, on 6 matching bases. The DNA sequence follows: TGCAGTGCTAGCCTCCTAACGGGAGCCACAGATACGCAGTATTTT. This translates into CSASLLTGATDTQYF.